The next 15 T cell receptor beta chains were all read from a single sample in a study of cytomegalovirus exposure and HLA in healthy donors. The primer mix had 60 Vbeta and 13 Jbeta primers. The table came from immunoSEQ multiplex PCR; TCRdb's copy has only in-frame clones and leaves some out. The sample yields some 150,000 clones, roughly four fifths seen once. The material sequenced was PBMCs. Every receptor here comes from a man younger than 35 in good health and CMV-seropositive.

The gene calls are TRBV11-2 and TRBJ2-7, with a weak D call TRBD2 (5 bases). The CDR3 is made up of 15 amino acids. Looked up from germline, CDR1 is SGHAT and CDR2 is FQNNGV. V was cut by 1 base and J by 5 bases, with 15 bases left in between. CDR3 nucleotide sequence: TGTGCCAGCAGCTTAGTTCCCACGGGGTGGAACGAGCAGTACTTC. Translation gives CASSLVPTGWNEQYF.

The chain uses TRBV6-1 and TRBJ1-1; the D gene is possibly TRBD1 (5 bases). From germline, CDR1 is MNHNS and CDR2 SASEGT. The V end was cut by 3 bases, the J end by 7 bases, with 9 bases between. The CDR3 contains 12 residues. In nucleotides, the CDR3 is TGTGCCAGCAGTGAGGGGCCCGATGAAGCTTTCTTT. This sequence encodes CASSEGPDEAFF.

The chain couples TRBV27 to TRBJ1-2, with D maybe TRBD1 (5 bases). The CDR3 is 13 amino acids. The germline CDR1 and CDR2 sequences are MNHEY and SMNVEV (reference sequence). V gave up 6 bases and J gave up 5 bases, with 13 bases separating them. CDR3 residues: CASSLVKGYGYTF. The CDR3 bases are TGTGCCAGCAGCCTCGTGAAGGGGTATGGCTACACCTTC.

The rearrangement uses TRBV27 and TRBJ1-1; 7 bases map to TRBD1. The CDR3 loop spans 16 amino acids. Germline CDR1 MNHEY, CDR2 SMNVEV (reference sequence). After removal of 5 bases from V and 1 base from J, the junction contained 10 bases not matched to a gene. The CDR3 coding sequence is TGTGCCAGCAGTGATTACCTCCGGGACAGGAACACTGAAGCTTTCTTT. This translates into CASSDYLRDRNTEAFF.

The rearrangement joins TRBV5-1 to TRBJ1-2, with D possibly being TRBD1 (6 bases). Looked up from germline, CDR1 is SGHRS and CDR2 is YFSETQ. The CDR3 is 15 residues long. V lost 0 bases, J lost 5 bases, and 14 bases lay in between. CDR3 residues: CASSLAGGGPYGYTF. The CDR3 nucleotides read TGCGCCAGCAGCTTGGCCGGCGGGGGCCCTTATGGCTACACCTTC.

This sequence joins TRBV5-1 and TRBJ2-7; D perhaps matches TRBD2 (7 bases). Trimming removed 4 bases from V and 5 bases from J, with 22 bases in between. Germline CDR1 is SGHRS and CDR2 is YFSETQ. The CDR3 has 16 residues. CDR3 nucleotides: TGCGCCAGCAGCACCCTTCTCGGGACGGGGGGCCACGAGCAGTACTTC. This translates into CASSTLLGTGGHEQYF.

This sequence joins TRBV19 and TRBJ2-7, with 15 nucleotides matching TRBD2. The CDR3 is 19 amino acids. Germline loops: CDR1 LNHDA, CDR2 SQIVND (reference sequence). J gave up 6 bases and V 5 bases, and 17 bases lay outside the gene matches. The CDR3 here is CASSPTSGLAGGPRVEQYF. The DNA of the CDR3 is TGTGCCAGTAGTCCCACGAGTGGACTAGCGGGAGGGCCTCGAGTCGAGCAGTACTTC.

This chain connects TRBV6-1 to TRBJ1-2; possible D gene TRBD1, 5 bases. Trimming stripped 5 bases from V and 7 bases from J, with 20 bases between. Germline V lookup: CDR1 MNHNS, CDR2 SASEGT. CDR3 length: 15 residues. In DNA, the CDR3 is TGTGCCAGCAGTCCGACCCCCAATTCAGGGTTTGGCTACACCTTC. Protein sequence: CASSPTPNSGFGYTF.

V gene TRBV5-1 combines with J gene TRBJ2-7, with TRBD1 as a possible D gene (6 bases). CDR1 and CDR2 from the germline V gene are SGHRS and YFSETQ. The CDR3 spans 15 residues. The V and J ends lost 1 base and 3 bases respectively, with 14 bases between them. The CDR3 reads CASSLSGDPSYEQYF. CDR3 nucleotides: TGCGCCAGCAGCTTGTCAGGGGACCCCAGCTACGAGCAGTACTTC.

V usage is TRBV7-9 and J usage is TRBJ1-1; 7 nucleotides match TRBD1. The CDR3 covers 12 residues. V lost 6 bases, J lost 10 bases, and 8 bases stayed unmatched. Germline V gene sequence: CDR1 SEHNR, CDR2 FQNEAQ (reference sequence). The CDR3 bases are TGTGCCAGCAGTTCGACAGGGATAATAGCTTTCTTT. It yields the protein CASSSTGIIAFF.

This clone appeared a single time. At the DNA level, this CDR3 is encoded by other sequences in the same sample as well. The rearrangement joins TRBV28 to TRBJ1-1; 9 bases fit TRBD1. Unmatched junction bases numbered 1, after V lost 4 bases and J lost 4 bases. Germline CDR1 is MDHEN and CDR2 is SYDVKM. This CDR3 region has 13 residues. The CDR3 spells CASSYRGRTEAFF. As DNA, the CDR3 is TGTGCCAGCAGTTACAGGGGGCGCACTGAAGCTTTCTTT.

This chain uses TRBV7-9 with TRBJ2-1; unclear D gene. Germline CDR1 is SEHNR and CDR2 is FQNEAQ (reference sequence). This CDR3 is 14 amino acids long. Trimming removed 0 bases from V and 4 bases from J, with 7 bases in between. The CDR3 here is CASSLALVYNEQFF. Written as DNA, the CDR3 is TGTGCCAGCAGCTTAGCGCTAGTTTACAATGAGCAGTTCTTC.

The chain combines TRBV7-9 with TRBJ2-7, with D perhaps TRBD1 (5 bases). The CDR3 is 14 amino acids. V lost 1 base and J 7 bases, leaving 14 bases between the germline ends. Per germline, CDR1 SEHNR and CDR2 FQNEAQ (reference sequence). CDR3 region: CASSLVARGHEQYF. DNA for the CDR3: TGTGCCAGCAGCTTAGTGGCCCGCGGACATGAGCAGTACTTC.

About this clone: Additional DNA sequences in this sample encode the identical CDR3. The chain employs TRBV27 and TRBJ1-1; no reliable D call. Germline V lookup: CDR1 MNHEY, CDR2 SMNVEV (reference sequence). Trimming left V 6 bases short and J 4 bases short, with 18 bases between. This CDR3 has 15 residues. CDR3 DNA sequence: TGTGCCAGCAGCCTCGCCCCACGGTCAGGCACTGAAGCTTTCTTT. Translation: CASSLAPRSGTEAFF.

This clone came up once. The CDR3 DNA is TGTGCCAGCAGTTTAATTCCCAGGGCAAATGAGCAGTTCTTC. This gives the protein CASSLIPRANEQFF. The chain uses TRBV28 and TRBJ2-1, with D maybe TRBD1 (5 bases). Trimming shortened V by 2 bases and J by 7 bases, and 12 bases separated the two germline ends. Germline CDR1 is MDHEN and CDR2 is SYDVKM. The CDR3 is made up of 14 amino acids.